What follows are 32 T cell receptor beta chains derived from one specimen sequenced in a study of ipilimumab plus nivolumab after autologous stem cell transplantation. The protocol was immunoSEQ multiplex PCR, while the TCRdb copy is restricted to in-frame clones and leaves out a portion. The sample comprises 1,500 to 2,000 clones, 80% to 85% of which are singletons, and just over 14% rests with the top ten. Specimen: PBMCs, collected in a trial of ipilimumab plus nivolumab as post-transplant consolidation. Every receptor here comes from a female donor with multiple myeloma.

This chain connects TRBV19 to TRBJ2-7; no clear D gene. From germline, CDR1 is LNHDA and CDR2 SQIVND (reference sequence). CDR3 length equals 15 residues. With 1 base removed from V and 3 bases from J, the gap between germline ends came to 13 bases. The chain's CDR3 is CASSIGATWDYEQYF. As DNA, the CDR3 is TGTGCCAGTAGTATAGGTGCAACTTGGGACTACGAGCAGTACTTC.

This rearrangement joins TRBV6-6 to TRBJ1-5; D is possibly TRBD1 (6 bases). CDR1 is MNHNY, CDR2 SVGAGI, per germline (reference sequence). Trimming took off 7 bases at V and 7 bases at J, with 14 bases between the two ends. The length of the CDR3 is 13 residues. The CDR3 region has the DNA TGTGCCAGCAAGGGGGGCGCCGGGCAGCCCCAGCATTTT. Protein product: CASKGGAGQPQHF.

The chain employs TRBV5-8 and TRBJ2-1; 9 bases agree with TRBD2. Unmatched junction bases numbered 9, after V lost 4 bases and J lost 4 bases. This CDR3 is built from 16 residues. CDR1 is SGHTS, CDR2 YDEGEE, per germline. In nucleotides, the CDR3 is TGTGCCAGCAGCCGTCCAGCTAGCGGGATTTACAATGAGCAGTTCTTC. Protein sequence: CASSRPASGIYNEQFF.

J is TRBJ2-3 and V is TRBV29-1; D may correspond to TRBD1 or TRBD2 (5 bases each). From germline, CDR1 is SQVTM and CDR2 ANQGSEA. The V gene lost 3 bases and the J gene lost 6 bases, with 13 bases spanning the gap. CDR3 length: 13 amino acids. The CDR3 reads CSVDGASRDTQYF. CDR3 DNA sequence: TGCAGCGTTGACGGGGCGTCAAGGGATACGCAGTATTTT.

The chain links TRBV15 to TRBJ2-1; no clear D. Germline CDR1 and CDR2: LNHNV and YYDKDF (reference sequence). Trimming left V 7 bases short and J 9 bases short, with 16 bases between. This CDR3 region has 13 residues. In nucleotides, the CDR3 is TGTGCCACCACCCCAAGTGTGCTGGGTGAGCAGTTCTTC. It is translated as CATTPSVLGEQFF.

The chain employs TRBV10-3 and TRBJ2-7, with D possibly TRBD2 on 5 matching bases. The CDR3 is 13 amino acids. The V and J ends lost 2 bases and 7 bases respectively, with 12 bases between them. Germline values: CDR1 ENHRY, CDR2 SYGVKD. CDR3 amino acids: CAISEGPPGEQYF. CDR3 DNA sequence: TGTGCCATCAGTGAGGGACCACCGGGGGAGCAGTACTTC.

This chain uses TRBV27 with TRBJ2-1, with a weak D call TRBD2 (6 bases). Germline CDR1 and CDR2: MNHEY and SMNVEV (reference sequence). This CDR3 region has 12 residues. The CDR3 sequence: CACRRGNNEQFF. As DNA, the CDR3 is TGTGCTTGTCGGCGGGGAAACAATGAGCAGTTCTTC.

This chain connects TRBV19 to TRBJ2-1, with TRBD1 as a possible D gene (6 bases). Trimming shortened V by 1 base and J by 8 bases, and 18 bases separated the two germline ends. Germline lookup yields CDR1 LNHDA and CDR2 SQIVND (reference sequence). The CDR3 length is 16 residues. The CDR3 region is CASSIGGRDTPHEQFF. CDR3 sequence (DNA): TGTGCCAGTAGTATAGGGGGTCGGGACACCCCCCATGAGCAGTTCTTC.

This clone is deemed large. The V and J genes are TRBV11-3 and TRBJ2-2; the match to TRBD1 covers 9 bases. V lost 8 bases, J lost 3 bases, and 10 bases stayed unmatched. CDR1 and CDR2 (germline): SGHNT, YENEEA. The CDR3 has 16 amino acids. The DNA of the CDR3 is TGTGCCAGCGGCGGGAAGAGGACAGGGGACACCGGGGAGCTGTTTTTT. Amino acids: CASGGKRTGDTGELFF. Full variable domain (remainder filled in from reference TRBV11-3 and TRBJ2-2): EAGVVQSPRYKIIEKKQPVAFWCNPISGHNTLYWYLQNLGQGPELLIRYENEEAVDDSQLPKDRFSAERLKGVDSTLKIQPAELGDSAVYLCASGGKRTGDTGELFFGEGSRLTVL.

The chain has TRBV19 and TRBJ2-7, with D possibly matching TRBD1 (5 bases). This CDR3 spans 14 amino acids. Trimming took 1 base from V and 2 from J, leaving 9 bases between them. CDR1 is LNHDA, CDR2 SQIVND, per germline (reference sequence). The CDR3 loop is CASSIGYRPYEQYF. The DNA of the CDR3 is TGTGCCAGTAGTATAGGCTACAGGCCCTACGAGCAGTACTTC.

Only a few counts were recorded for this clone. V usage is TRBV10-3 and J usage is TRBJ1-2; possibly TRBD1 for D (6 bases). The CDR3 length is 14 residues. The germline V gene has CDR1 ENHRY and CDR2 SYGVKD. V was cut by 10 bases and J by 3 bases, with 18 bases left in between. The CDR3 DNA sequence: TGTGCCACCAAGCTTGAGGGGGTGTACTATGGCTACACCTTC. Protein sequence: CATKLEGVYYGYTF.

Only a few counts were recorded for this clone. The V gene is TRBV28, the J gene TRBJ2-7; a weak D match, TRBD1 (6 bases). Trimming removed 6 bases from V and 3 bases from J, with 12 bases in between. Germline V gives CDR1 MDHEN, CDR2 SYDVKM. The CDR3 sequence is 13 residues long. The CDR3 DNA follows: TGTGCCAGCAGCAAGGGACACTTCTACGAGCAGTACTTC. Protein: CASSKGHFYEQYF.

In this sample, this clone turned up once. This rearrangement joins TRBV5-4 to TRBJ2-1, with no clear D. Trimming stripped 0 bases from V and 2 bases from J, with 6 bases between. CDR1 and CDR2 from the germline V gene are SGHNT and YYREEE (reference sequence). The CDR3 has 14 amino acids. CDR3 in DNA: TGTGCCAGCAGCTTGGATGGGACCTACAATGAGCAGTTCTTC. It encodes CASSLDGTYNEQFF.

The genes are TRBV6-1 and TRBJ1-5; D is unresolved. Germline V gene data show CDR1 as MNHNS and CDR2 as SASEGT. V shed 8 bases and J shed 0 bases, with 11 bases lying between them. The CDR3 consists of 14 residues. The DNA for the CDR3 is TGTGCCAGCCAAACGGCGAATAGCAATCAGCCCCAGCATTTT. Amino acids: CASQTANSNQPQHF.

V is TRBV5-5 and J is TRBJ2-1, with 14 bases fitting TRBD2. Looked up from germline, CDR1 is SGHKS and CDR2 is YYEKEE (reference sequence). This CDR3 has 15 residues. With 4 bases clipped from V and 10 bases from J, the junction kept 7 bases outside the gene matches. CDR3 in DNA: TGTGCCAGCAGCCCCGGGACTAGCGGGAGTGGCGAGCAGTTCTTC. Its protein product is CASSPGTSGSGEQFF.

The chain combines TRBV4-2 with TRBJ2-1; TRBD2 matches 9 bases. V lost 4 bases and J lost 10; bases outside the gene matches: 8. Germline values: CDR1 LGHNA, CDR2 YNFKEQ. CDR3 size: 14 residues. The DNA for the CDR3 is TGTGCCAGCAGCCCCCCCTCCGGGACTAGCGAGCAGTTCTTC. Its protein is CASSPPSGTSEQFF.

This clone was picked up one time. The genes are TRBV23-1 and TRBJ2-2; TRBD2 matches 13 bases. TRBV23-1 is marked as an open reading frame, function uncertain. The CDR3 contains 18 residues. The junction had 9 bases not matched to a gene; V was cut back by 4 bases and J by 4 bases. As DNA, the CDR3 is TGCGCCAGCAGTCCTAGGACTAGCGGGAGCATATCCACCGGGGAGCTGTTTTTT. Translating it yields CASSPRTSGSISTGELFF.

The sample holds a few counts of this clone. The CDR3 DNA follows: TGCGCCAGCAGCCCTCTGGGGGCGCCGTCCACTGAAGCTTTCTTT. Its translation: CASSPLGAPSTEAFF. The chain uses TRBV4-1 and TRBJ1-1; tentative D call: TRBD1 (6 bases). There are 15 residues in the CDR3. CDR1 and CDR2 from the germline V gene are MGHRA and YSYEKL. Trimming removed 4 bases at V and 4 bases at J, with 16 bases between.

This clone was detected only a few times. The rearrangement uses TRBV27 and TRBJ2-1; 9 bases are a match to TRBD1. With V trimmed by 8 bases and J by 9 bases, 11 bases remained unmatched. Germline V lookup: CDR1 MNHEY, CDR2 SMNVEV (reference sequence). The CDR3 length is 14 residues. The CDR3 coding sequence is TGTGCCAGCGACCCGGGACAGGGAGGTGGTGAGCAGTTCTTC. It specifies CASDPGQGGGEQFF.

The V gene is TRBV11-2, the J gene TRBJ1-1, with D unresolved. The germline gives CDR1 SGHAT, CDR2 FQNNGV. This CDR3 comprises 15 residues. V was shortened by 4 bases and J by 0 bases, with 12 bases between the two germline ends. In DNA, the CDR3 is TGTGCCAGCAGCTCATCGAAAAACATGAACACTGAAGCTTTCTTT. Residues: CASSSSKNMNTEAFF.

The chain couples TRBV6-5 to TRBJ2-7; perhaps TRBD1 as D (5 bases). Germline V gene sequence: CDR1 MNHEY, CDR2 SVGAGI. CDR3 length: 14 amino acids. V was pared by 5 bases and J by 4 bases, with 15 bases between. Here the CDR3 reads CASSQGYGAYEQYF. For the CDR3, the DNA is TGTGCCAGCAGTCAAGGATATGGGGCATACGAGCAGTACTTC.

This clone is labeled hyperexpanded. J is TRBJ2-2 and V is TRBV7-7, with unresolved D. V lost 3 bases and J 0 bases, leaving 11 bases between the germline ends. The CDR3 has 16 amino acids. Germline-derived CDR1 and CDR2 are SSHAT and FNYEAQ (reference sequence). The CDR3 reads CASSFFVTTNTGELFF. CDR3 nucleotide sequence: TGTGCCAGCAGCTTTTTTGTGACAACGAACACCGGGGAGCTGTTTTTT. Complete variable domain (other parts from reference TRBV7-7 and TRBJ2-2): GAGVSQSPRYKVTKRGQDVTLRCDPISSHATLYWYQQALGQGPEFLTYFNYEAQPDKSGLPSDRFSAERPEGSISTLTIQRTEQRDSAMYRCASSFFVTTNTGELFFGEGSRLTVL.

The chain is built from TRBV28 and TRBJ2-6, with D perhaps TRBD1 (6 bases). Trimming removed 7 bases at V and 3 bases at J, with 13 bases between. Germline assignment: CDR1 MDHEN and CDR2 SYDVKM. CDR3 size: 15 residues. CDR3 sequence reads: CASNREKVGANVLTF. Here the CDR3 DNA reads TGTGCCAGCAACAGGGAGAAAGTTGGGGCCAACGTCCTGACTTTC.

V usage is TRBV11-2 and J usage is TRBJ2-1; TRBD2 aligns across 8 bases. With 8 bases clipped from V and 7 bases from J, the junction kept 7 bases outside the gene matches. The CDR3 spans 13 residues. Looked up from germline, CDR1 is SGHAT and CDR2 is FQNNGV. The DNA of the CDR3 is TGTGCCAGCGAAGCGGGAGCAAGGAATGAGCAGTTCTTC. As protein: CASEAGARNEQFF.

This clone has just one count. The chain links TRBV5-3 to TRBJ2-7; tentatively, D is TRBD1 or TRBD2 (5 bases each). TRBV5-3 is recorded as an ORF, its role being uncertain. V was trimmed by 8 bases and J by 0 bases, leaving 15 bases between them. CDR3 size: 14 residues. DNA of the CDR3: TGTGCCAGCAGCGGTCAGGGAACCTCCTACGAGCAGTACTTC. Translating gives CASSGQGTSYEQYF.

This chain uses TRBV18 with TRBJ1-5; 10 bases are a match to TRBD1. In germline, CDR1 is KGHSH, CDR2 LQKENI. The J segment lost 6 bases and the V segment lost 4 bases, leaving 15 bases of the junction unmatched. The CDR3 has 18 residues. The CDR3 spells CASSLVLVGTGVSQPQHF. CDR3 sequence (DNA): TGTGCCAGCTCACTGGTCCTTGTCGGGACAGGGGTTAGTCAGCCCCAGCATTTT.

The chain has TRBV6-5 and TRBJ2-2; unclear D gene. The V gene lost 0 bases and the J gene lost 5 bases, with 7 bases spanning the gap. The CDR3 covers 14 residues. Germline assignment: CDR1 MNHEY and CDR2 SVGAGI. The CDR3 here is CASSYSETTGELFF. Written as DNA, the CDR3 is TGTGCCAGCAGTTACTCGGAGACTACCGGGGAGCTGTTTTTT.

This sequence joins TRBV7-8 and TRBJ2-3; D ambiguous. The V end was cut by 5 bases, the J end by 3 bases, with 12 bases between. Looked up from germline, CDR1 is SGHVS and CDR2 is FQNEAQ. The CDR3 length is 14 residues. The CDR3 spells CASSTRLTTDTQYF. The CDR3 nucleotides read TGTGCCAGCAGCACCCGACTGACTACAGATACGCAGTATTTT.

This rearrangement joins TRBV19 to TRBJ2-7, with 7 bases aligning to TRBD1. V gave up 3 bases and J gave up 2 bases; unmatched junction bases: 7. The CDR3 contains 15 residues. Germline-derived CDR1 and CDR2 are LNHDA and SQIVND (reference sequence). The DNA for the CDR3 is TGTGCCAGTAGTATGGATACAGGGGTACCCTACGAGCAGTACTTC. Protein sequence: CASSMDTGVPYEQYF.

This clone was seen a handful of times. V and J are TRBV5-1 and TRBJ2-1, with 12 positions matching TRBD2. This CDR3 region has 16 residues. Germline V gene data show CDR1 as SGHRS and CDR2 as YFSETQ. The V gene end was trimmed by 4 bases and the J gene end by 10 bases; junction bases not matched to a gene: 12. Written as DNA, the CDR3 is TGCGCCAGCAGCGGCGGGACTAGCGGGTCCGCGTGGGAGCAGTTCTTC. This encodes CASSGGTSGSAWEQFF.

The chain combines TRBV28 with TRBJ2-2; D is perhaps TRBD1 or TRBD2 (6 bases each). V was pared by 5 bases and J by 4 bases, with 17 bases between. Germline CDR1 is MDHEN and CDR2 is SYDVKM. The CDR3 covers 16 residues. The CDR3 region has the DNA TGTGCCAGCAGTCGCACTTGGGGGGCTCCCACCGGGGAGCTGTTTTTT. It codes for CASSRTWGAPTGELFF.

The rearrangement links TRBV5-1 to TRBJ2-7; 10 positions match TRBD1. Per germline, CDR1 SGHRS and CDR2 YFSETQ. J lost 2 bases, V lost 3 bases, and 5 bases had no gene match. The CDR3 totals 15 residues. For the CDR3, the DNA is TGCGCCAGCAGCTCCAGGGACAGGGGAACCTACGAGCAGTACTTC. It yields the protein CASSSRDRGTYEQYF. The full variable domain, with the rest looked up from reference TRBV5-1 and TRBJ2-7, is KAGVTQTPRYLIKTRGQQVTLSCSPISGHRSVSWYQQTPGQGLQFLFEYFSETQRNKGNFPGRFSGRQFSNSRSEMNVSTLELGDSALYLCASSSRDRGTYEQYFGPGTRLTVT.